This T cell receptor beta chain is drawn from a study of shared clonotypes between healthy human individuals. Study background: The people who gave samples were a couple of women and a few men aged 18 to 49. The plates for each donor numbered three CD4 naive, three CD4 memory, two CD8 naive and one CD8 memory.

Sequenced by immunoSEQ multiplex PCR; TCRdb stores in-frame clones only, minus some. This sample has around 320,000 clones, with around 87% found just once. Germline CDR1 is PRHDT and CDR2 is FYEKMQ (reference sequence). CDR3 length: 16 residues. With V trimmed by 2 bases and J by 9 bases, 7 bases remained unmatched. This sequence was found in a young man in good health. The sample was memory CD8+ T cells sorted from blood. The subset was: CD45RO+ cells pooled with CCR7-negative TemRA cells. The chain links TRBV13 to TRBJ2-1; TRBD2 matches at 13 bases. The CDR3 is CASSLPSGTSGAEQFF. CDR3 in DNA: TGTGCCAGCAGCTTACCCTCCGGGACTAGCGGGGCTGAGCAGTTCTTC.